This TCR beta chain was sequenced in a study of OX40 agonist ivuxolimab in advanced cancers. General observations from the study: Low levels of normalized T-cell clonal expansion also appeared in some nonresponders.

The CDR3 totals 14 residues. Trimming stripped 5 bases from V and 9 bases from J, with 17 bases between. Per the germline V gene, CDR1 is LNHNV and CDR2 is YYDKDF (reference sequence). Points on this clone: Its cognate antigen is unknown.

Method: immunoSEQ multiplex PCR; TCRdb's copy keeps in-frame clones and lacks some. The sample gives about 60,000 clones, about 88% of which show up once; about 0.7% is in the top ten. The chain recombines TRBV15 with TRBJ2-4; D tentatively fits TRBD1 or TRBD2 (5 bases each). This TCR was recovered from an adult with an advanced solid tumor such as melanoma, head and neck, liver or kidney cancer. Sequences were derived from CD4+ or CD8+ T cells sorted from blood, sampled in a trial of the OX40 agonist ivuxolimab. The CDR3 nucleotides are TGTGCCACCAGCGTGGGGCTTGGGAGTATCATTCAGTACTTC. Translation gives CATSVGLGSIIQYF.